Listed below are T cell receptor beta chains from one sample, sequenced in a study of blood T cells in healthy people across ages. TCRdb re-called the 5' RACE reads through MiXCR, storing one row per CDR3 protein. This sample has over a million distinct CDR3 sequences, with roughly 40% found just once. Specimen: blood. These receptors came from a woman between 18 and 30 years old in good health. CDR3s include the opening cysteine and the closing phenylalanine or tryptophan. The D gene is left open where the match is weak. Clone size, where shown, is once, few, many, or a class for clones that have expanded.

clone_size: NA
j_call: TRBJ2-3
d_call: NA
v_call: TRBV7-8
cdr3_aa: CASSLESHLSTDTQYF
cdr3_nt: TGTGCCAGCAGCTTAGAGTCCCACCTTAGCACAGATACGCAGTATTTT

clone_size: NA
j_call: TRBJ2-7
d_call: TRBD2
v_call: TRBV11-2
cdr3_aa: CASSPMGAGRSYEQYF
cdr3_nt: TGTGCCAGCAGCCCGATGGGAGCGGGAAGGTCCTACGAGCAGTACTTC

clone_size: NA
j_call: TRBJ2-1
d_call: TRBD1
v_call: TRBV5-7
cdr3_aa: CASSDRQGVDNEQFF
cdr3_nt: TGTGCCAGCAGCGACCGACAGGGGGTCGACAATGAGCAGTTCTTC

clone_size: NA
j_call: TRBJ2-7
d_call: NA
v_call: TRBV12-3/TRBV12-4
cdr3_aa: CASSLISGLGSLFTYEQYF
cdr3_nt: TGTGCCAGCAGTTTAATCTCAGGGTTGGGCAGCCTTTTCACCTACGAGCAGTACTTC

clone_size: few
j_call: TRBJ2-5
d_call: NA
v_call: TRBV6-5
cdr3_aa: CASYSLKRGIGETQYF
cdr3_nt: TGTGCCAGCTATTCCCTGAAACGTGGGATTGGAGAGACCCAGTACTTC

clone_size: few
j_call: TRBJ2-7
d_call: NA
v_call: TRBV7-9
cdr3_aa: CASSFGAGKSSYEQYF
cdr3_nt: TGTGCCAGCAGCTTCGGGGCAGGGAAAAGCTCCTACGAGCAGTACTTC

clone_size: NA
j_call: TRBJ2-7
d_call: TRBD2
v_call: TRBV6-6
cdr3_aa: CASSTGTSEFYEQYF
cdr3_nt: TGTGCCAGCAGTACTGGGACTAGCGAGTTTTACGAGCAGTACTTC

clone_size: NA
j_call: TRBJ2-5
d_call: NA
v_call: TRBV7-8
cdr3_aa: CASNSEASLSQETQYF
cdr3_nt: TGTGCCAGCAACTCAGAGGCTAGCCTAAGCCAAGAGACCCAGTACTTC

clone_size: NA
j_call: TRBJ2-1
d_call: NA
v_call: TRBV5-1
cdr3_aa: CASSLDPQSYNEQFF
cdr3_nt: TGCGCCAGCAGTCTCGACCCGCAATCCTACAATGAGCAGTTCTTC

clone_size: NA
j_call: TRBJ2-3
d_call: TRBD2
v_call: TRBV7-3
cdr3_aa: CASSSQAGTSIADTQYF
cdr3_nt: TGTGCCAGCAGCTCACAAGCCGGGACTAGCATAGCAGATACGCAGTATTTT

clone_size: once
j_call: TRBJ2-2
d_call: TRBD1
v_call: TRBV12-3/TRBV12-4
cdr3_aa: CVSRPGTGGPNTGELFF
cdr3_nt: TGTGTCAGCAGGCCCGGGACAGGGGGTCCGAACACCGGGGAGCTGTTTTTT

clone_size: NA
j_call: TRBJ2-3
d_call: TRBD2
v_call: TRBV7-6
cdr3_aa: CASSSEGGPGPDTQYF
cdr3_nt: TGTGCCAGCAGCTCCGAGGGAGGGCCCGGGCCAGATACGCAGTATTTT

clone_size: few
j_call: TRBJ2-1
d_call: NA
v_call: TRBV20-1
cdr3_aa: CSAPVVNNEQFF
cdr3_nt: TGCAGTGCTCCCGTGGTCAACAATGAGCAGTTCTTC

clone_size: NA
j_call: TRBJ2-1
d_call: TRBD1
v_call: TRBV4-1
cdr3_aa: CAGSQELGQGGNEQFF
cdr3_nt: TGCGCCGGCAGCCAAGAATTGGGACAGGGGGGCAATGAGCAGTTCTTC

clone_size: few
j_call: TRBJ1-5
d_call: NA
v_call: TRBV2
cdr3_aa: CASSTRQADNQPQHF
cdr3_nt: TGTGCCAGCAGTACCCGACAGGCCGACAATCAGCCCCAGCATTTT

clone_size: NA
j_call: TRBJ1-4
d_call: TRBD1
v_call: TRBV5-6
cdr3_aa: CASSYRGTNEKLFF
cdr3_nt: TGTGCCAGCAGCTACAGGGGGACTAATGAAAAACTGTTTTTT

clone_size: NA
j_call: TRBJ2-3
d_call: NA
v_call: TRBV4-1
cdr3_aa: CASSQGDRVPDTQYF
cdr3_nt: TGCGCCAGCAGCCAAGGGGACCGGGTCCCAGATACGCAGTATTTT

clone_size: few
j_call: TRBJ2-3
d_call: TRBD1
v_call: TRBV20-1
cdr3_aa: CSAPGQGAVDTQYF
cdr3_nt: TGCAGTGCCCCTGGGCAGGGGGCAGTTGATACGCAGTATTTT

clone_size: NA
j_call: TRBJ1-2
d_call: NA
v_call: TRBV7-8
cdr3_aa: CASSLNTFYGYTF
cdr3_nt: TGTGCCAGCAGCTTAAACACCTTCTATGGCTACACCTTC

clone_size: NA
j_call: TRBJ2-5
d_call: NA
v_call: TRBV5-1
cdr3_aa: CASSFLGAAMTQETQYF
cdr3_nt: TGCGCCAGCAGCTTCCTTGGGGCGGCGATGACCCAAGAGACCCAGTACTTC

clone_size: few
j_call: TRBJ2-1
d_call: TRBD2
v_call: TRBV7-9
cdr3_aa: CASSLDLAGANEQFF
cdr3_nt: TGTGCCAGCAGCTTAGACCTAGCGGGAGCCAATGAGCAGTTCTTC

clone_size: NA
j_call: TRBJ2-5
d_call: TRBD2
v_call: TRBV7-3
cdr3_aa: CATNSGGAETQYF
cdr3_nt: TGTGCCACAAATAGCGGGGGGGCAGAGACCCAGTACTTC

clone_size: NA
j_call: TRBJ2-5
d_call: TRBD1
v_call: TRBV9
cdr3_aa: CASSPNFGTGGRETQYF
cdr3_nt: TGTGCCAGCAGCCCCAATTTTGGGACAGGGGGTCGAGAGACCCAGTACTTC

clone_size: NA
j_call: TRBJ2-7
d_call: TRBD2
v_call: TRBV24-1
cdr3_aa: CATSELTSGSYNEQYF
cdr3_nt: TGTGCCACCAGTGAATTGACTAGCGGGAGTTACAATGAGCAGTACTTC

clone_size: NA
j_call: TRBJ1-2
d_call: NA
v_call: TRBV25-1
cdr3_aa: CASSEVLGGLDYGYTF
cdr3_nt: TGTGCCAGCAGTGAAGTTCTTGGGGGGCTGGACTATGGCTACACCTTC